What follows are 18 T cell receptor beta chains derived from one specimen sequenced in a study of T cells in women clearing cervical HPV infection. The table came from immunoSEQ multiplex PCR; TCRdb's copy has only in-frame clones and leaves some out. The sample has fewer than 35,000 clones. Sequences were obtained from blood buffy coat. The source is a woman aged 18 to 75 with a cervical HPV16 infection that either progressed to CIN3+ or cleared (not recorded which).

CDR3 protein: CASTLAGGIYNEQFF. CDR3 bases read: TGTGCCAGCACCCTAGCGGGGGGAATCTACAATGAG. V is TRBV12-3 or TRBV12-4 and J is TRBJ2-1; 11 bases line up with TRBD2. The read falls 3 residues short of the CDR3 end, and the missing part is taken from the germline J gene. V shed 7 bases, J shed 3 bases, and the junction held 5 bases outside the gene matches. The CDR3 sequence is 15 residues long.

In regard to this clone: The CDR3 is cut off 3 residues early in the read; its end comes from the germline J gene. The chain carries TRBV30 and TRBJ2-1; 8 nucleotides align to TRBD1. CDR3 size: 15 residues. Germline V lookup: CDR1 GTSNPN, CDR2 SVGIG (reference sequence). Trimming at V came to 0 bases and at J to 5 bases, leaving 6 bases not matched to a gene. This CDR3 reads CAWSVPDRDNNEQFF. The part of the CDR3 DNA that was read is TGTGCCTGGAGTGTACCGGACAGGGACAACAATGAG.

The CDR3 sequence: CASSIDLAGGSKGANVLFF. The covered CDR3 bases are TGTGCCAGTAGTATAGATCTGGCAGGGGGTTCTAAAGGGGCCAACGTG. This sequence joins TRBV19 and TRBJ2-2, with TRBD1 matching 7 bases. The read finishes 3 residues shy of the CDR3 end, and the germline J gene is used to complete it. The germline gives CDR1 LNHDA, CDR2 SQIVND (reference sequence). The CDR3 runs 19 residues.

Of note for this clone: The observed sequence ends 3 residues before the CDR3 terminus, with the missing tail filled in from the germline J gene. The V gene is TRBV7-9, the J gene TRBJ1-6; no firm D call. Germline CDR1 and CDR2: SEHNR and FQNEAQ (reference sequence). The CDR3 is 14 amino acids. CDR3 in amino acids: CASSPRTDLWSLHF. The CDR3 bases that were read are TGTGCCAGCAGCCCTCGGACTGATCTGTGGTCC.

To note about this clone: Read coverage stops 3 residues before the CDR3 terminus; the germline J gene supplies the remainder. The J gene is TRBJ1-2, the V gene TRBV6-2 or TRBV6-3; D is ambiguous. The V end lost 0 bases, the J end lost 2 bases, and 7 bases lay between the germline ends. This CDR3 is 14 amino acids long. Per germline, CDR1 MNHEY and CDR2 SVGEGT. CDR3 bases read: TGTGCCAGCAGTTACTCGGGCTTAAACTATGGC. Amino acids: CASSYSGLNYG. The whole CDR3 reads CASSYSGLNYGYTF.

Turning to this clone: The CDR3 end falls 3 residues outside the read, so it is completed with the germline J gene. The V gene is TRBV20-1, the J gene TRBJ1-1; D is unresolved. The CDR3 runs to 13 residues. CDR1 and CDR2 from the germline V gene are DFQATT and SNEGSKA (reference sequence). V was pared by 0 bases and J by 3 bases, with 8 bases between. The CDR3 is CSARDSSDTEAFF. Partial CDR3 DNA: TGCAGTGCTAGAGACAGTTCCGACACTGAA.

On this clone: The missing CDR3 end, 3 residues past where the read stops, is filled in from the germline J gene. The V gene is TRBV7-6, the J gene TRBJ1-5; tentative D call: TRBD1 (5 bases). Per the germline V gene, CDR1 is SGHVS and CDR2 is FNYEAQ. V was cut by 2 bases and J by 3 bases, with 14 bases left in between. CDR3 length: 16 amino acids. Partial CDR3 DNA: TGTGCCAGCAGCTTATCCCCCCCCAGGGCCAATCAGCCC. Encoded protein: CASSLSPPRANQP. The whole CDR3 sequence reads CASSLSPPRANQPQHF.

Remarks on this clone: With the read ending 3 residues before the CDR3 end, the germline J gene is used to fill in that end. The chain joins TRBV2 to TRBJ1-1; TRBD1 is a possible D gene (5 bases). Germline V lookup: CDR1 SNHLY, CDR2 FYNNEI. V gave up 2 bases and J gave up 7 bases, with 14 bases separating them. CDR3 size: 14 residues. CDR3 sequence reads: CASSESRAGFEAFF. The sequenced CDR3 bases are TGTGCCAGCAGTGAAAGTCGAGCAGGGTTTGAA.

In regard to this clone: With the read ending 3 residues before the CDR3 end, the germline J gene is used to fill in that end. Distinct nucleotide sequences in the sample also encode this CDR3. The chain links TRBV5-1 to TRBJ1-3; 8 bases fit TRBD1. V trimming: 1 base; J trimming: 0 bases; junction bases outside the gene matches: 0. CDR3 length equals 15 residues. Per germline, CDR1 SGHRS and CDR2 YFSETQ. This chain's CDR3 is CASSLTGGSGNTIYF. The covered CDR3 bases are TGCGCCAGCAGCTTGACAGGGGGCTCTGGAAACACC.

A word on this clone: The read halts 3 residues ahead of the CDR3 end, with the missing end drawn from the germline J gene. This chain connects TRBV25-1 to TRBJ2-7; D perhaps matches TRBD1 (6 bases). CDR3 length equals 15 residues. The ends were cut back, 5 bases at V and 2 bases at J, with 16 bases in the middle. In germline, CDR1 is MGHDK, CDR2 SYGVNS. CDR3 protein: CASSSGQSVPYEQYF. The part of the CDR3 DNA that was read is TGTGCCAGCAGTTCCGGACAGTCAGTGCCCTACGAG.

A note on this clone: Coverage ceases 3 residues before the CDR3 finishes, and the germline J gene fills in the end. V is TRBV30 and J is TRBJ1-2; D not resolved. This CDR3 has 12 residues. CDR1 GTSNPN and CDR2 SVGIG come from the germline V gene (reference sequence). The chain's CDR3 is CACAGILGDYTF. The sequenced CDR3 bases are TGTGCCTGCGCGGGTATTTTGGGTGAC.

This CDR3 reads CASSNGLDEQYF. The covered CDR3 bases are TGTGCCAGCAGTAATGGACTCGACGAG. V usage is TRBV28 and J usage is TRBJ2-7; D might be TRBD2 (5 bases). The sequenced fragment ends 3 residues before the CDR3 boundary, so the rest is inferred from the germline J gene. Per the germline V gene, CDR1 is MDHEN and CDR2 is SYDVKM. Trimming took off 5 bases at V and 5 bases at J, with 10 bases between the two ends. This CDR3 contains 12 residues.

In the case of this clone: The read is 3 residues too short to cover the CDR3 end, so that end is filled in from the germline J gene. The chain carries TRBV2 and TRBJ1-2; D is perhaps TRBD1 (5 bases). From germline, CDR1 is SNHLY and CDR2 FYNNEI. This CDR3 comprises 15 residues. The CDR3 spells CASREKAGGISDYTF. Partial CDR3 DNA: TGTGCCAGCAGGGAGAAAGCGGGGGGAATCAGCGAC.

A word on this clone: The read gets to within 3 residues of the CDR3 end, and the germline J gene fills in the rest. The V and J genes are TRBV14 and TRBJ1-2; 10 nucleotides agree with TRBD1. The length of the CDR3 is 15 residues. Germline CDR1 reads SGHDN; CDR2 reads FVKESK. The CDR3 protein is CASRETGTGDRGYTF. The covered CDR3 bases are TGTGCCAGCAGAGAGACGGGGACAGGGGATAGAGGC.

Concerning this clone: Read coverage stops 3 residues before the CDR3 terminus; the germline J gene supplies the remainder. The chain combines TRBV7-9 with TRBJ2-3; 7 bases are shared with TRBD2. V was clipped by 3 bases and J by 6 bases; unmatched bases: 9. CDR3 size: 15 residues. Germline CDR1 reads SEHNR; CDR2 reads FQNEAQ (reference sequence). The CDR3 bases that were read are TGTGCCAGCAGCTTTCGACTAGCCCCCCTGGATACG. It specifies CASSFRLAPLDT. The CDR3 in full is CASSFRLAPLDTQYF. Complete variable domain (other parts from reference TRBV7-9 and TRBJ2-3): DTGVSQNPRHKITKRGQNVTFRCDPISEHNRLYWYRQTLGQGPEFLTYFQNEAQLEKSRLLSDRFSAERPKGSFSTLEIQRTEQGDSAMYLCASSFRLAPLDTQYFGPGTRLTVL.

On this clone itself: The DNA ends 3 residues before the CDR3 does, and the rest of the CDR3 is filled in from the germline J gene. The chain links TRBV6-1 to TRBJ2-7; 10 positions agree with TRBD1. The J segment lost 2 bases and the V segment lost 2 bases, leaving 6 bases of the junction unmatched. Germline lookup yields CDR1 MNHNS and CDR2 SASEGT. CDR3 length: 16 residues. CDR3 loop: CASSENWTGGPYEQYF. CDR3 DNA (partial): TGTGCCAGCAGTGAAAACTGGACAGGGGGTCCCTACGAG.

Points on this clone: The read comes to an end 3 residues before the CDR3 does, leaving the germline J gene to fill in the end. The same CDR3 can be traced to other DNA sequences in this sample. V is TRBV6-2 or TRBV6-3 and J is TRBJ2-5, with D hard to call. Germline V CDR1 and CDR2: MNHEY, SVGEGT. This CDR3 has 12 residues. V lost 6 bases to trimming and J lost 5 bases, with 10 bases between them. This CDR3 reads CASSQRVETQYF. The DNA read from the CDR3 is TGTGCCAGCAGCCAGCGCGTTGAGACC.

About this clone: The CDR3 end is not reached by the read, which stops 3 residues before it; the germline J gene fills it in. This chain joins TRBV9 and TRBJ1-1; 9 bases are shared with TRBD1. J was trimmed by 5 bases and V by 3 bases; bases with no gene match: 2. This CDR3 region has 13 residues. The germline CDR1 and CDR2 sequences are SGDLS and YYNGEE. The CDR3 bases that were read are TGTGCCAGCAGCGCGGGACAGGGAACTGAA. This sequence encodes CASSAGQGTE. The whole CDR3 is CASSAGQGTEAFF.